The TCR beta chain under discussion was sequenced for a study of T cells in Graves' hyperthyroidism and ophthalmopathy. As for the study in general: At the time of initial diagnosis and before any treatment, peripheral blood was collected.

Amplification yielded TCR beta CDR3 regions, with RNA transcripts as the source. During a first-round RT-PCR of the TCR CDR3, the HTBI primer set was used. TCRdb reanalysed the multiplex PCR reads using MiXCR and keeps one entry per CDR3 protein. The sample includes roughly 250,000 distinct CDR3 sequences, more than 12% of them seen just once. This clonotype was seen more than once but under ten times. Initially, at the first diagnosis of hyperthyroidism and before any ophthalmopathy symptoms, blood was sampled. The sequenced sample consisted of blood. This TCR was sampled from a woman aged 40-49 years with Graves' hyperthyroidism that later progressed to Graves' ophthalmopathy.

This chain's CDR3 is CSQLRESNHNEQFF. The CDR3 DNA follows: TGCAGCCAACTCCGGGAATCAAACCACAATGAGCAGTTCTTC. J is TRBJ2-1 and V is TRBV20-1; tentatively, D is TRBD2 (5 bases). There are 14 residues in the CDR3. Per germline, CDR1 DFQATT and CDR2 SNEGSKA (reference sequence).